The rows below give T cell receptor beta chains drawn from one sample of a study of cytomegalovirus exposure and HLA in healthy donors. TCRdb's table, derived via immunoSEQ multiplex PCR, lists solely in-frame clones and lacks some. Of approximately 90,000 clones in the sample, approximately 57% were seen once. The sample consisted of PBMCs. These receptors came from a woman aged 25-40 years in good health and CMV-seronegative. Both conserved end residues are trimmed from each CDR3.

v_gene	j_gene	CDR3aa
TRBV5-1	TRBJ1-1	ASSLTGDRGHGTEAF
TRBV7-2	TRBJ1-2	ASSLAPQGEGYT
TRBV5-1	TRBJ2-3	ASSNDIAGGGGDTQY
TRBV11-1	TRBJ2-2	ASSLGQGTGELF
TRBV6-1	TRBJ1-2	ASRADRRYYT
TRBV7-2	TRBJ2-5	ASSLGDRKETQY
TRBV27	TRBJ2-7	ASSSSSYEQY
TRBV18	TRBJ2-5	ASSPRTGGQETQY
TRBV19	TRBJ1-6	ASSIKQANSPLH
TRBV10-3	TRBJ1-1	AISAGAEAF
TRBV6-1	TRBJ2-7	ASRGTGPSYEQY
TRBV5-4	TRBJ2-1	ASSLGTRGNEQF
TRBV6-5	TRBJ1-6	ASIQGQGFNSPLH
TRBV5-1	TRBJ1-2	ASSLGQGQAYGYT
TRBV6-4	TRBJ2-1	ASSDAGSSYNEQF
TRBV10-1	TRBJ2-7	ASSESDRAGYEQY
TRBV5-5	TRBJ1-2	ASSLTHGLGYGYT
TRBV7-2	TRBJ1-1	ASSVRTGGLDSTEAF
TRBV7-9	TRBJ2-2	ASPTPVGELF
TRBV5-1	TRBJ2-5	ASSGGGGTQETQY
TRBV7-9	TRBJ2-2	ASSLGAGSKTGELF
TRBV7-7	TRBJ1-6	ASSKDRGSPLH
TRBV5-8	TRBJ1-4	ASSLGTGPVDEKLF
TRBV7-9	TRBJ1-5	ASSETDQPQH
TRBV28	TRBJ2-1	ASRTGGSYNEQF
TRBV7-9	TRBJ1-6	ASSLESLNSPLH
TRBV29-1	TRBJ1-2	SVEAGQGYGYT
TRBV7-6	TRBJ2-7	ASSLGRFSYEQY
TRBV5-4	TRBJ1-3	ASSLIAGGAGNTIY
TRBV27	TRBJ2-1	ASSPNDFSLYNEQF
TRBV28	TRBJ2-2	ASSTPLAGGNTGELF
TRBV5-1	TRBJ2-6	ASSPTGSGANVLT
TRBV7-6	TRBJ1-3	ASSLSISSSGNTIY
TRBV19	TRBJ1-1	ASSIRGNTEAF
TRBV2	TRBJ1-1	ASLGGLDEAF
TRBV19	TRBJ2-4	ASSPAWGQGMGAKNIQY
TRBV7-9	TRBJ1-1	ASSQRDRGNTEAF
TRBV5-6	TRBJ2-3	ASSESGTGGTDTQY
TRBV9	TRBJ2-7	ASSVEGGFSYEQY
TRBV5-1	TRBJ2-5	ASSLVAGLGETQY
TRBV7-9	TRBJ2-3	ASSLASGADTQY
TRBV5-1	TRBJ1-2	ASSWVQQGDGYT
TRBV4-1	TRBJ2-3	ASSQVASLTDTQY
TRBV4-3	TRBJ2-3	ASSQDLGGGTDTQY
TRBV4-1	TRBJ1-2	ASSQGPDRPNYGYT